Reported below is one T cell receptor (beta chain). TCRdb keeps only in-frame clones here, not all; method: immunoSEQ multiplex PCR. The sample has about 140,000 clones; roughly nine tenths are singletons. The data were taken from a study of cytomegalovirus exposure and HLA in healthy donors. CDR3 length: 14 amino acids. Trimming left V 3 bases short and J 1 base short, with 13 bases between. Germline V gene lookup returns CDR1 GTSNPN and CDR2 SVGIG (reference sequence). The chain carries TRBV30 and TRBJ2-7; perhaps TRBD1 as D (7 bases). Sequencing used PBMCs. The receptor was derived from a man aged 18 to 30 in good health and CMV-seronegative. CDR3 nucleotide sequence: TGTGCCTGGAGGGCCCAGGGGGGATCCTACGAGCAGTACTTC. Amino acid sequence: CAWRAQGGSYEQYF.